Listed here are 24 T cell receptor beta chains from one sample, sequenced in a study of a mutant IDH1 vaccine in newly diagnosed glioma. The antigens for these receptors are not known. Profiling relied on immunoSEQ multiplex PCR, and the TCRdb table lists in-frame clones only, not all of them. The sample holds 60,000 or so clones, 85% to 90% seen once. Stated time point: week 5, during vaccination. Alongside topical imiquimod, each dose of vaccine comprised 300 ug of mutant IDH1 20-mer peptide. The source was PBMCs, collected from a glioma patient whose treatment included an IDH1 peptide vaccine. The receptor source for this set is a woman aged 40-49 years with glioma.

CDR3 amino acids: CASSPDTVYEQYF. DNA of the CDR3: TGTGCCAGCTCACCAGACACCGTCTACGAGCAGTACTTC. The chain combines TRBV18 with TRBJ2-7, with D unresolved. CDR1 KGHSH and CDR2 LQKENI come from the germline V gene. There are 13 residues in the CDR3. V dropped 2 bases and J dropped 3 bases, with 8 bases sitting between them.

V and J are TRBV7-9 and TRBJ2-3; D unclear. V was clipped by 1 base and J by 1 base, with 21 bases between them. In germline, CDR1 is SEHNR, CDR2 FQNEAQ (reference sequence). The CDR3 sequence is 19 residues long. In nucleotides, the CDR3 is TGTGCCAGCAGCTTAGGGGTTGCGGCCCTCCGGGTGGGCACAGATACGCAGTATTTT. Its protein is CASSLGVAALRVGTDTQYF.

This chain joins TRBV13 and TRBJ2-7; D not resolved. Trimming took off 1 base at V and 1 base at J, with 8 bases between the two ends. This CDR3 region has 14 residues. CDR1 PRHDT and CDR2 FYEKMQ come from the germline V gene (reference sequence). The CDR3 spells CASSLVLNSYEQYF. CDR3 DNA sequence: TGTGCCAGCAGCTTAGTTCTGAATTCCTACGAGCAGTACTTC. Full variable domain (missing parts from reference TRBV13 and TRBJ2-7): AAGVIQSPRHLIKEKRETATLKCYPIPRHDTVYWYQQGPGQDPQFLISFYEKMQSDKGSIPDRFSAQQFSDYHSELNMSSLELGDSALYFCASSLVLNSYEQYFGPGTRLTVT.

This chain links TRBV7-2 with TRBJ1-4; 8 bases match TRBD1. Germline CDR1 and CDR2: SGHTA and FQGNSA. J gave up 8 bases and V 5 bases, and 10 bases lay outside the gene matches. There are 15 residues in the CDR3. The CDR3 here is CASSRNRGDREKLFF. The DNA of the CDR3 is TGTGCCAGCAGCCGTAACAGGGGGGATAGGGAAAAACTGTTTTTT. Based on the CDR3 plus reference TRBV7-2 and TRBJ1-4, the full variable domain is GAGVSQSPSNKVTEKGKDVELRCDPISGHTALYWYRQSLGQGLEFLIYFQGNSAPDKSGLPSDRFSAERTGGSVSTLTIQRTQQEDSAVYLCASSRNRGDREKLFFGSGTQLSVL.

CDR3 region: CASSQEGRGGRETQYF. CDR3 bases: TGCGCCAGCAGCCAAGAGGGGCGGGGGGGGCGCGAGACCCAGTACTTC. The V gene is TRBV4-1, the J gene TRBJ2-5; the match to TRBD2 covers 9 bases. From germline, CDR1 is MGHRA and CDR2 YSYEKL. CDR3 length: 16 residues. The J segment lost 5 bases and the V segment lost 0 bases, leaving 7 bases of the junction unmatched.

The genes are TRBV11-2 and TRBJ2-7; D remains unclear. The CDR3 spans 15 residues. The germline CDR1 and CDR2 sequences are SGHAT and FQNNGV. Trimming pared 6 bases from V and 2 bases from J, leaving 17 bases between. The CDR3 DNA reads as TGTGCCAGCAGGGTCTTGGGGTCCCCCCCCTACGAGCAGTACTTC. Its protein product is CASRVLGSPPYEQYF.

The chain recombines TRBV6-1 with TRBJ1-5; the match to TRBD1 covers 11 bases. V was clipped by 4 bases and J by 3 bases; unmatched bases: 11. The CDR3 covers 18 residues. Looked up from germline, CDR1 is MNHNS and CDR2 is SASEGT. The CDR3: CASSAYRRGQGDNQPQHF. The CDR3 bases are TGTGCCAGCAGTGCGTATCGGAGGGGACAGGGGGACAATCAGCCCCAGCATTTT.

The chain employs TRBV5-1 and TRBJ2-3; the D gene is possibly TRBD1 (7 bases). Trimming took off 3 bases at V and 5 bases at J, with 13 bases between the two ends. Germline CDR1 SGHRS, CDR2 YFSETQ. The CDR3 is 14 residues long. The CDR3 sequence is CASSSEGARDTQYF. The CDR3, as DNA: TGCGCCAGCAGCTCGGAGGGGGCGCGAGATACGCAGTATTTT.

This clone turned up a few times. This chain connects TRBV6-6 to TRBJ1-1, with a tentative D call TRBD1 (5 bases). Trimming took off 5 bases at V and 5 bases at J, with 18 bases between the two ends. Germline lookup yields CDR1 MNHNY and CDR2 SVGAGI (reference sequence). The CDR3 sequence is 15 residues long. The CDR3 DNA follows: TGTGCCAGCAGTCACACCGACGTTGCAGGGACTGAAGCTTTCTTT. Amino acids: CASSHTDVAGTEAFF.

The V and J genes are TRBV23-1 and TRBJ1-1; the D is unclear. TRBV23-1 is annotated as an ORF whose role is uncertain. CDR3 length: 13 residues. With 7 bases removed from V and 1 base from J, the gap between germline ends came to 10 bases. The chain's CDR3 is CASTSRGNTEAFF. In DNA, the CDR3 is TGCGCCAGCACCTCTCGGGGGAACACTGAAGCTTTCTTT.

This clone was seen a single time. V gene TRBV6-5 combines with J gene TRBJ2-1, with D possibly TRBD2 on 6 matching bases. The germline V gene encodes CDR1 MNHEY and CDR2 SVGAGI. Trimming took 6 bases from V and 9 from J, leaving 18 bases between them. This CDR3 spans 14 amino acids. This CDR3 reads CASSPGTGRFEQFF. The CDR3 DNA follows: TGTGCCAGCAGCCCCGGGACTGGCCGATTTGAGCAGTTCTTC.

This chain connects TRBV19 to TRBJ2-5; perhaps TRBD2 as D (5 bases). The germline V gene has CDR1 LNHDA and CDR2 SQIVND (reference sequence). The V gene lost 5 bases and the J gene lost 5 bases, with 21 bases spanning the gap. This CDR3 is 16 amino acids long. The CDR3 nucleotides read TGTGCCAGTAGTTTGAGGAGTGATTTGAGGGCCGAGACCCAGTACTTC. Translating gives CASSLRSDLRAETQYF.

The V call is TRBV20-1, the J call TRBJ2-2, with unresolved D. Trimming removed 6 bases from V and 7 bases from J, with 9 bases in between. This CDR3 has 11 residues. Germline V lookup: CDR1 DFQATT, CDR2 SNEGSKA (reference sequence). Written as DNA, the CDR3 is TGCAGTGCACTATCTGGCGGGGAGCTGTTTTTT. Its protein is CSALSGGELFF.

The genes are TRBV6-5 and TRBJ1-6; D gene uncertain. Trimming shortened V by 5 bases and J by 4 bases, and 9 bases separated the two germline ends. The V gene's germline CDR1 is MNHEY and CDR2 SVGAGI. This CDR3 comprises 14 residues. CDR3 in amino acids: CASSPGRYNSPLHF. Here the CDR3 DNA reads TGTGCCAGCAGTCCCGGACGGTATAATTCACCCCTCCACTTT.

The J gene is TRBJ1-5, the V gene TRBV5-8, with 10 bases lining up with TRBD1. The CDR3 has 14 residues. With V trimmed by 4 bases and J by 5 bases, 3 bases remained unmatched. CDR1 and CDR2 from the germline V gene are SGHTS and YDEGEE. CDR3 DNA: TGTGCCAGCAGCGTCGGGACAGGGGATCAGCCCCAGCATTTT. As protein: CASSVGTGDQPQHF.

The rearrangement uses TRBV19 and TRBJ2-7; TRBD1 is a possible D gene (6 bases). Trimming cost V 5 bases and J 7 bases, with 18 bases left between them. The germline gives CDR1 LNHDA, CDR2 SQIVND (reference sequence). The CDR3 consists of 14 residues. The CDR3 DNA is TGTGCCAGTAGTTATGACAGGTACGCCGGGGAGCAGTACTTC. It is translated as CASSYDRYAGEQYF.

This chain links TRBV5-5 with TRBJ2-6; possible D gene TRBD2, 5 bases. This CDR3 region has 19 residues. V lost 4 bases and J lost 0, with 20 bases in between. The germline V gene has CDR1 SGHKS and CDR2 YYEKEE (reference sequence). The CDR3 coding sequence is TGTGCCAGCAGCCCCTACCCGGGGAACCTCGCCTCTGGGGCCAACGTCCTGACTTTC. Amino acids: CASSPYPGNLASGANVLTF.

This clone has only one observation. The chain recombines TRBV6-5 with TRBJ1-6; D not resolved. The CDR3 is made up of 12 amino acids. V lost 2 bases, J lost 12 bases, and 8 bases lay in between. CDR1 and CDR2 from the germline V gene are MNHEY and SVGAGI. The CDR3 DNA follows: TGTGCCAGCAGTTACCGAGGAGGACCCCTCCACTTT. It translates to CASSYRGGPLHF.

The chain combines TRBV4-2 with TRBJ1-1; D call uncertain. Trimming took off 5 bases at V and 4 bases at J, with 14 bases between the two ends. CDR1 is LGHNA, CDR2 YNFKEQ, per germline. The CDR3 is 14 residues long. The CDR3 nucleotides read TGTGCCAGCAGCTCTGCCGTGGTAGGCACTGAAGCTTTCTTT. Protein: CASSSAVVGTEAFF.

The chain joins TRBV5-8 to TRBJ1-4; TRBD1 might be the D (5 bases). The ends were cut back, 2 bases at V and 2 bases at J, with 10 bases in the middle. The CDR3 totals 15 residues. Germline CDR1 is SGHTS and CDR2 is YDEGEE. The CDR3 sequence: CASSLRGFTNEKLFF. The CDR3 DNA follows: TGTGCCAGCAGCTTACGGGGGTTTACTAATGAAAAACTGTTTTTT.

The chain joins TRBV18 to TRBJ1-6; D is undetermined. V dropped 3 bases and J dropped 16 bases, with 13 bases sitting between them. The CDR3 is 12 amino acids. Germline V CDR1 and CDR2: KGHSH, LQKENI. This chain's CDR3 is CASSPENEWLHF. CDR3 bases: TGTGCCAGCTCACCCGAGAACGAATGGCTCCACTTT.

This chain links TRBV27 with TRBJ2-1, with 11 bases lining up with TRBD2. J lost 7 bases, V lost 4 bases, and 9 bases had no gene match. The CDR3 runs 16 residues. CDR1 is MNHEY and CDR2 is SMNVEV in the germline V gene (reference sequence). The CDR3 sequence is CASSWLAGGLHNEQFF. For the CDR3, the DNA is TGTGCCAGCAGTTGGTTAGCGGGGGGGCTGCATAATGAGCAGTTCTTC.

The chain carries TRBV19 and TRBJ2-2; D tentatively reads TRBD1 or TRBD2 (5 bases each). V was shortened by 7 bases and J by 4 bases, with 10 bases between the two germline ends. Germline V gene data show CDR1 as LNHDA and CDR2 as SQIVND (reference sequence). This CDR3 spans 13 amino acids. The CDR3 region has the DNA TGTGCCAGTATGTGGGGGACCACCGGGGAGCTGTTTTTT. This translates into CASMWGTTGELFF.

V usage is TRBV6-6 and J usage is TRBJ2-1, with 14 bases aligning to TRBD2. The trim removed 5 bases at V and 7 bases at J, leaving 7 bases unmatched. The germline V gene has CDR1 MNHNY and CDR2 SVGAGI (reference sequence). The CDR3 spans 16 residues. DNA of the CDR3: TGTGCCAGCAGTAGCCCGGGACTAGCGGGAGTTAATGAGCAGTTCTTC. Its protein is CASSSPGLAGVNEQFF.